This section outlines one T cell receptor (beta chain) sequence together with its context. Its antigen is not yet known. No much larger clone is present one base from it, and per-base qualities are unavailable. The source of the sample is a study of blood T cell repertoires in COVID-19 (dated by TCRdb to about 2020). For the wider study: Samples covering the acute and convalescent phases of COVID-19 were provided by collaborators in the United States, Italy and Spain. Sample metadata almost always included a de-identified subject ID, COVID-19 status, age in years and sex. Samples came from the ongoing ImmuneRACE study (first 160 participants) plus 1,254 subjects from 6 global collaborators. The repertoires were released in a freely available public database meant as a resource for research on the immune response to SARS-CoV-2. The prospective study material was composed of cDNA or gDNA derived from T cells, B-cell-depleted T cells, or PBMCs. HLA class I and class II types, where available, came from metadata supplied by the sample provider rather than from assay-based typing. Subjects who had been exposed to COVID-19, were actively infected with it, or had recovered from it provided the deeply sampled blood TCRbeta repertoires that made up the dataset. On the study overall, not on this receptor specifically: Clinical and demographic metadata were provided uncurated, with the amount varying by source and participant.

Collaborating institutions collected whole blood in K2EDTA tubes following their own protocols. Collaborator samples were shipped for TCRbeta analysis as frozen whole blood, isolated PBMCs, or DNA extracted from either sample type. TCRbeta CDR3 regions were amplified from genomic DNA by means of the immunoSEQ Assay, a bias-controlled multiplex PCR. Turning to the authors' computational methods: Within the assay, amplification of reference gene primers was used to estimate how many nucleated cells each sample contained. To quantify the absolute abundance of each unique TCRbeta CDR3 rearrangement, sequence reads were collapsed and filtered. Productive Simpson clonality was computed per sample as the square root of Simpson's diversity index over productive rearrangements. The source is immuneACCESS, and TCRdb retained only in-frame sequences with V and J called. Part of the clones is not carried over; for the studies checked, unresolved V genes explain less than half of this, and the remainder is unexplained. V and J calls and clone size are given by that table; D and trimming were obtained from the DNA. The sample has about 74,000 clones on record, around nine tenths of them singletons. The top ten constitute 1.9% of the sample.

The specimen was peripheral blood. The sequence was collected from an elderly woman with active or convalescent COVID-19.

The DNA sequence reads TGTGCCAGCAGTTTATCGGGACAGGGTTATGAAAAACTGTTTTTT. This is translated as CASSLSGQGYEKLFF. This receptor chain uses TRBV27 and TRBJ1-4, with 9 middle bases fitting TRBD1. Its CDR3 holds 15 amino acids, cysteine through phenylalanine. CDR3 DNA is the only sequence kept; it has 45 bases, read in frame from the first base. V is pruned by 0 bases and J by 6 bases, leaving 2 bases of the junction without a gene match. CDR1 MNHEY and CDR2 SMNVEV are derived from the germline V gene (reference sequence).